One T cell receptor beta chain is described in this entry. Its matching antigen is unknown. This sample is part of a study of response to subunit inactivated influenza vaccine. Study-level results: Authors suggested each seasonal flu vaccination may recruit only limited numbers of new T cells.

The V gene end was trimmed by 5 bases and the J gene end by 4 bases; junction bases not matched to a gene: 11. This CDR3 contains 15 residues. Germline V gene lookup returns CDR1 SGHRS and CDR2 YFSETQ. TCRdb reprocessed the RT-PCR reads with MiXCR, giving one entry per CDR3 protein. The repertoire consists of 600,000 to 850,000 distinct CDR3 sequences, with roughly 15% occurring once and the leading ten covering around 7.6%. This sequence was found in a man in his forties or fifties who received an inactivated influenza vaccine. The material sequenced was PBMCs from blood, taken 14 to 15 days before vaccination. The chain has TRBV5-1 and TRBJ1-2; 7 nucleotides line up with TRBD1. CDR3 loop: CASRPAGGGLYGYTF. In DNA, the CDR3 is TGCGCCAGCAGACCCGCGGGAGGGGGCCTCTATGGCTACACCTTC.